This is a list of T cell receptor beta chains from one sample in a study of blood T cell repertoires in COVID-19. The method was immunoSEQ multiplex PCR; TCRdb's version includes in-frame clones alone and lacks a portion of them. This sample carries fewer than 350,000 clones, 70% to 90% of them seen once, and the ten largest clones take less than 2.5%. The sample consisted of PBMCs or T cells enriched from blood (not recorded which). The receptors come from a man aged 30 to 45 who had recovered from COVID-19. Each CDR3 is given with its conserved first and last residue. D genes are given only for firm matches. Rows may omit the clone size; those that give it use once, few, many or a size class.

D	V	J	size	CDR3	DNA
-	TRBV18	TRBJ2-5	-	CASSRGGGQETQYF	TGTGCCAGCTCTCGTGGTGGGGGGCAAGAGACCCAGTACTTC
-	TRBV4-1	TRBJ2-7	-	CASSQEDLARQYF	TGCGCCAGCAGCCAGGAGGACTTAGCGCGGCAGTACTTC
-	TRBV7-2	TRBJ2-3	-	CASSLGAADTQYF	TGTGCCAGCAGCTTAGGGGCCGCAGATACGCAGTATTTT
-	TRBV4-1	TRBJ2-2	-	CASSQGSSGGELFF	TGCGCCAGCAGCCAGGGTAGCTCGGGGGGGGAGCTGTTTTTT
-	TRBV7-6	TRBJ2-2	-	CASSLIRGSDTGELFF	TGTGCCAGCAGCTTAATAAGGGGGAGTGACACCGGGGAGCTGTTTTTT
TRBD1	TRBV19	TRBJ1-2	-	CASSTGQGANYGYTF	TGTGCCAGTAGTACGGGACAGGGAGCTAACTATGGCTACACCTTC
TRBD1	TRBV10-3	TRBJ1-3	-	CAISESNRGTGGRNTIYF	TGTGCCATCAGTGAGTCTAATCGCGGGACAGGGGGCCGAAACACCATATATTTT
TRBD2	TRBV5-1	TRBJ2-2	-	CASSFAGGGNTGELFF	TGCGCCAGCAGCTTCGCTGGGGGGGGGAACACCGGGGAGCTGTTTTTT
-	TRBV5-1	TRBJ1-1	-	CASGLGVRRNTEAFF	TGCGCCAGCGGCCTGGGGGTGAGGAGGAACACTGAAGCTTTCTTT
-	TRBV30	TRBJ1-2	-	CAWSDPRVVSGRYGYTF	TGTGCCTGGAGTGATCCCAGGGTCGTGTCCGGGCGATATGGCTACACCTTC
-	TRBV6-2/TRBV6-3	TRBJ1-1	few	CASSYSAGRGGAEAFF	TGTGCCAGCAGTTACAGTGCTGGCCGGGGAGGGGCTGAAGCTTTCTTT
-	TRBV3-1/TRBV3-2	TRBJ1-5	once	CASSQTKGTRNQPQHF	TGTGCCAGCAGCCAAACTAAGGGGACACGGAATCAGCCCCAGCATTTT
-	TRBV30	TRBJ1-2	-	CAWSRRAGYLYGYTF	TGTGCCTGGAGTCGGAGGGCGGGGTACCTCTATGGCTACACCTTC
-	TRBV19	TRBJ1-3	-	CASSSDTAGNTIYF	TGTGCCAGTAGTTCAGACACCGCTGGAAACACCATATATTTT
-	TRBV3-1/TRBV3-2	TRBJ1-3	-	CASSQEGLLSGNTIYF	TGTGCCAGCAGCCAAGAGGGGCTCCTCTCTGGAAACACCATATATTTT
-	TRBV25-1	TRBJ2-7	-	CASSEQGSRSYEQYF	TGTGCCAGCAGTGAGCAGGGGTCTCGCTCCTACGAGCAGTACTTC
-	TRBV21-1	TRBJ2-7	-	CASSKHVSNGDYEQYF	TGTGCCAGCAGCAAACACGTTTCGAACGGGGACTACGAGCAGTACTTC
TRBD1	TRBV10-1	TRBJ1-2	-	CASSDNWDRGSLGYTF	TGCGCCAGCAGTGATAACTGGGACAGGGGATCGCTTGGCTACACCTTC
-	TRBV6-2/TRBV6-3	TRBJ2-1	-	CASSSTENNEQFF	TGTGCCAGCAGTTCGACAGAGAACAATGAGCAGTTCTTC
-	TRBV15	TRBJ1-2	-	CATSRDRGSSYGYTF	TGTGCCACCAGCAGAGATAGAGGCAGTTCCTATGGCTACACCTTC
TRBD1	TRBV11-2	TRBJ2-7	-	CASSLDRGTGEQYF	TGTGCCAGCAGCTTAGATCGGGGGACAGGGGAGCAGTACTTC
TRBD2	TRBV5-1	TRBJ2-5	-	CASSGAGGPPNQETQYF	TGCGCCAGCAGTGGCGCGGGGGGCCCGCCGAACCAAGAGACCCAGTACTTC
TRBD1	TRBV19	TRBJ2-3	-	CASSMGTGRFTDTQYF	TGTGCCAGTAGTATGGGGACAGGAAGGTTCACAGATACGCAGTATTTT
TRBD2	TRBV7-2	TRBJ2-3	once	CASSLPISGGADTQYF	TGTGCCAGCAGCTTACCCATTAGCGGGGGGGCGGATACGCAGTATTTT
-	TRBV6-8	TRBJ2-3	-	CASSYSPVQRGGVSTDTQYF	TGTGCCAGCAGTTACTCCCCAGTCCAAAGGGGGGGCGTTAGCACAGATACGCAGTATTTT
TRBD1	TRBV5-1	TRBJ1-4	-	CASSLAEQGYEKLFF	TGCGCCAGCAGCTTGGCGGAACAGGGGTATGAAAAACTGTTTTTT
TRBD2	TRBV5-1	TRBJ2-5	-	CASNLALAGGETQYF	TGCGCCAGCAACTTGGCACTAGCGGGGGGAGAGACCCAGTACTTC
TRBD1	TRBV5-6	TRBJ2-7	-	CASSFTGGSYEQYF	TGTGCCAGCAGCTTCACAGGGGGCTCCTACGAGCAGTACTTC
TRBD1	TRBV5-1	TRBJ2-1	-	CASSSTGRSHNEQFF	TGCGCCAGCAGCTCGACAGGGAGATCTCACAATGAGCAGTTCTTC
-	TRBV9	TRBJ1-2	-	CASSKTFGEGGGYTF	TGTGCCAGCAGCAAAACATTCGGGGAGGGTGGTGGCTACACCTTC
-	TRBV6-5	TRBJ1-5	-	CASSYSLGGNQPQHF	TGTGCCAGCAGTTACTCGTTAGGGGGCAATCAGCCCCAGCATTTT
-	TRBV7-6	TRBJ1-2	once	CASSLAPLGRRDNYGYTF	TGTGCCAGCAGCTTAGCGCCCCTGGGACGGAGGGACAACTATGGCTACACCTTC
-	TRBV5-1	TRBJ1-6	-	CASSGGRRGYNSPLHF	TGCGCCAGCAGCGGTGGGCGGAGGGGATATAATTCACCCCTCCACTTT
-	TRBV9	TRBJ1-2	-	CASSVGVTGHYGYTF	TGTGCCAGCAGCGTAGGAGTCACAGGGCACTATGGCTACACCTTC
-	TRBV12-3/TRBV12-4	TRBJ1-1	once	CASSLPGNTEAFF	TGTGCCAGCAGTTTGCCGGGAAACACTGAAGCTTTCTTT
TRBD1	TRBV5-4	TRBJ2-3	-	CASSLEGGYRTDTQYF	TGTGCCAGCAGCTTGGAAGGGGGCTATCGCACAGATACGCAGTATTTT
-	TRBV4-1	TRBJ1-3	-	CASSQLTPLSGNTIYF	TGCGCCAGCAGCCAATTGACTCCTCTCTCTGGAAACACCATATATTTT
TRBD1	TRBV11-3	TRBJ2-1	-	CASSLGQGVLNEQFF	TGTGCCAGCAGCTTAGGACAGGGGGTCTTAAATGAGCAGTTCTTC
-	TRBV12-3/TRBV12-4	TRBJ1-1	-	CASSTRGEAFF	TGTGCCAGCAGTACCAGGGGTGAAGCTTTCTTT
TRBD1	TRBV10-3	TRBJ2-7	-	CAISESLIAQGVEQYF	TGTGCCATCAGTGAGTCATTGATCGCCCAGGGGGTCGAGCAGTACTTC
-	TRBV9	TRBJ1-2	-	CASSVEWRGDYGYTF	TGTGCCAGCAGCGTAGAATGGCGGGGGGACTATGGCTACACCTTC
-	TRBV7-2	TRBJ1-6	once	CASSLEAGVKGSPLHF	TGTGCCAGCAGCTTAGAGGCAGGGGTAAAGGGTTCACCCCTCCACTTT
-	TRBV4-2	TRBJ2-7	many	CASSQDGGGIPYEQYF	TGTGCCAGCAGCCAAGATGGTGGGGGGATCCCCTACGAGCAGTACTTC
TRBD2	TRBV4-3	TRBJ2-3	-	CASSQEGTSGDTQYF	TGCGCCAGCAGCCAAGAAGGGACTAGCGGGGATACGCAGTATTTT
-	TRBV2	TRBJ1-6	-	CASSVQGMSSYNSPLHF	TGTGCCAGCAGTGTTCAGGGTATGAGCTCCTATAATTCACCCCTCCACTTT
-	TRBV3-1/TRBV3-2	TRBJ1-3	-	CASSPQGLRGNTIYF	TGTGCCAGCAGCCCACAGGGTCTAAGGGGAAACACCATATATTTT
TRBD1	TRBV24-1	TRBJ2-3	-	CATSDSGRGTDTQYF	TGTGCCACCAGTGATTCAGGCAGGGGGACAGATACGCAGTATTTT
TRBD1	TRBV23-1	TRBJ1-6	-	CASSPGDREGSPLHF	TGCGCCAGCAGTCCAGGGGACAGGGAGGGATCACCCCTCCACTTT
TRBD1	TRBV7-8	TRBJ1-2	-	CASSPGQVVWYGYTF	TGTGCCAGCAGCCCAGGACAGGTGGTTTGGTATGGCTACACCTTC
TRBD2	TRBV9	TRBJ2-2	-	CASSVGASGHTGELFF	TGTGCCAGCAGCGTAGGGGCTAGCGGCCACACCGGGGAGCTGTTTTTT
-	TRBV5-8	TRBJ2-6	-	CASSLAGGTSGANVLTF	TGTGCCAGCAGCTTGGCAGGGGGGACCTCTGGGGCCAACGTCCTGACTTTC
-	TRBV3-1/TRBV3-2	TRBJ1-3	few	CASSPSGVGNTIYF	TGTGCCAGCAGCCCCTCAGGGGTTGGAAACACCATATATTTT
-	TRBV21-1	TRBJ1-6	-	CASSKGPDRVYSPLHF	TGTGCCAGCAGCAAAGGGCCGGACAGGGTTTATTCACCCCTCCACTTT